This TCR beta chain derives from a study of blood T cell repertoires in COVID-19. Across the study: The cDNA or gDNA used as material had been derived from T cells, B-cell-depleted T cells, or PBMCs.

Seattle researchers signed up patients amid active infection and tracked them longitudinally. In the study's own analysis: Counts of nucleated cells, estimated from reference gene primer amplification, were obtained. Sequencing used immunoSEQ multiplex PCR; TCRdb keeps in-frame clones, though not all of them. V, J and clone size were drawn from that table, and D and trimming were deduced from the DNA. Of approximately 400,000 clones detected, about 91% appear once; the ten largest clones hold around 13%. The CDR3 runs 15 residues. Germline V gene sequence: CDR1 SNHLY, CDR2 FYNNEI. V was shortened by 2 bases and J by 5 bases, with 16 bases between the two germline ends.

The specimen was peripheral blood. The V and J genes are TRBV2 and TRBJ2-7, with D possibly matching TRBD1 (6 bases). The receptor's source is a woman between 45 and 65 years old with COVID-19, enrolled during active disease. The CDR3 spells CASSELGHGRDEQYF. CDR3 in DNA: TGTGCCAGCAGTGAACTGGGACACGGGCGCGACGAGCAGTACTTC. Complete variable domain (other parts from reference TRBV2 and TRBJ2-7): EPEVTQTPSHQVTQMGQEVILRCVPISNHLYFYWYRQILGQKVEFLVSFYNNEISEKSEIFDDQFSVERPDGSNFTLKIRSTKLEDSAMYFCASSELGHGRDEQYFGPGTRLTVT.